This T cell receptor beta chain originates from a study of cytomegalovirus exposure and HLA in healthy donors. Study-level results: Other equally common chains were less clonally expanded than HLA-associated TCR beta chains, a later analysis showed. The likely explanation for a cluster of highly shared sequence variants was sequencing artifact.

V was shortened by 6 bases and J by 4 bases, with 16 bases between the two germline ends. The CDR3 has 14 amino acids. From germline, CDR1 is MNHEY and CDR2 SMNVEV (reference sequence). This clone has more than one count but fewer than ten. What it recognizes is unknown. Both 60 Vbeta primers and 13 Jbeta primers went into the PCR. Sequencing used immunoSEQ multiplex PCR; TCRdb keeps in-frame clones, though not all of them. The top ten hold 4.6% of the sample, which has approximately 120,000 clones, 8% to 11% seen once. The receptor was isolated from a young woman in good health and CMV-seropositive. The rearrangement uses TRBV27 and TRBJ2-7, with a possible D match to TRBD2 (6 bases). The sample was PBMCs. CDR3 nucleotide sequence: TGTGCCAGCAGGCGGCGGGAAAAGGGGTACGAGCAGTACTTC. Amino acid sequence: CASRRREKGYEQYF.